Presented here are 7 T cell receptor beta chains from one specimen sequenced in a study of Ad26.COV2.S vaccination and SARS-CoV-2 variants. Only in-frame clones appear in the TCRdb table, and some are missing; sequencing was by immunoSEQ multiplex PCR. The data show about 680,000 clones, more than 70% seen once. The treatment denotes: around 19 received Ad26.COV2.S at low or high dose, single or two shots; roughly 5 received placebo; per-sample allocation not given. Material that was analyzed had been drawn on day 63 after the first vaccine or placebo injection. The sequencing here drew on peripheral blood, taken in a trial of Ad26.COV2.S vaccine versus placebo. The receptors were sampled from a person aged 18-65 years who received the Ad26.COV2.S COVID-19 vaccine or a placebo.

This chain's CDR3 is CASGLVLGQGAYTIYF. The CDR3 region has the DNA TGTGCTAGTGGTTTGGTACTGGGACAGGGGGCTTACACCATATATTTT. V and J are TRBV12-5 and TRBJ1-3; 12 nucleotides line up with TRBD1. From germline, CDR1 is LGHNT and CDR2 FRNRAP. CDR3 length equals 16 residues. J was trimmed by 8 bases and V by 0 bases; bases with no gene match: 5.

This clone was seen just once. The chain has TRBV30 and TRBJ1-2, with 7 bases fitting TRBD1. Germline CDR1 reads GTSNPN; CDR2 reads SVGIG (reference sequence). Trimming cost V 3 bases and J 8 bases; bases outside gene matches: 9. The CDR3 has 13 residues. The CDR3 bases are TGTGCCTGGAGCGCAACGGGACAGCGAGGCTACACCTTC. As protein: CAWSATGQRGYTF.

CDR3 sequence (DNA): TGTGCCAGCAGAAGAGCTGGGGGCTCCTACGAGCAGTACTTC. Its protein product is CASRRAGGSYEQYF. The J gene is TRBJ2-7, the V gene TRBV6-5; the D gene could be TRBD1 or TRBD2 (5 bases each). The length of the CDR3 is 14 residues. Germline V gene lookup returns CDR1 MNHEY and CDR2 SVGAGI. Deletions cut 6 bases from V and 0 bases from J, with 12 bases between.

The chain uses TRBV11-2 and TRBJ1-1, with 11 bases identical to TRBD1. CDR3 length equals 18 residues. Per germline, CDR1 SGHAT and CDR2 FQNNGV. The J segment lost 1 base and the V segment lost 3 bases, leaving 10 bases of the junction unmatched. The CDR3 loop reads CASSLLGTGGFPNTEAFF. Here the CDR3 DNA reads TGTGCCAGCAGCTTGTTGGGGACAGGGGGATTTCCGAACACTGAAGCTTTCTTT.

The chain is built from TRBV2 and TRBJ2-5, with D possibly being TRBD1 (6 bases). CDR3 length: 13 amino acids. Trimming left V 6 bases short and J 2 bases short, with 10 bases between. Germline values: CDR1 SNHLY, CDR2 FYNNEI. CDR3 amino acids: CASSGQTQETQYF. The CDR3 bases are TGTGCCAGCAGCGGACAGACTCAAGAGACCCAGTACTTC.

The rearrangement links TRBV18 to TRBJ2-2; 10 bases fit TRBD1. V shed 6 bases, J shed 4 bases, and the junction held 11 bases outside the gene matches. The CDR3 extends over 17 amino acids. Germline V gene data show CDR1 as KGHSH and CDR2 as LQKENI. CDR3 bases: TGTGCCAGCTCGCTCGTGGGGACAGGGGCCAGCACCGGGGAGCTGTTTTTT. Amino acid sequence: CASSLVGTGASTGELFF. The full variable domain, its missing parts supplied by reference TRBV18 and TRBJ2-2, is NAGVMQNPRHLVRRRGQEARLRCSPMKGHSHVYWYRQLPEEGLKFMVYLQKENIIDESGMPKERFSAEFPKEGPSILRIQQVVRGDSAAYFCASSLVGTGASTGELFFGEGSRLTVL.

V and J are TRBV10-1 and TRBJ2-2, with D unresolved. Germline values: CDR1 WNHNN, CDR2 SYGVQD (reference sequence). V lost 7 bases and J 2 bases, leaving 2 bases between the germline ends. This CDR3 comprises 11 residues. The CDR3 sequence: CASTNTGELFF. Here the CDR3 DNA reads TGCGCCAGCACAAACACCGGGGAGCTGTTTTTT.